The clone carrying this TCR beta chain has only a few counts. Antigen: not known. TCRdb redid the calling of the 5' RACE reads with MiXCR, one entry per CDR3 protein. Of under 60,000 distinct CDR3 sequences in the sample, about 28% were seen once. Trimming left V 2 bases short and J 0 bases short, with 1 base between. Germline V lookup: CDR1 MNHNY, CDR2 SVGAGI (reference sequence). The CDR3 sequence is 12 residues long. Whole-study results and caveats: Tumor Treg TCRs overlapped most with tumor naive CD4+ cells.

Purified naive CD4+ T cells were depleted of CD25+ Tregs. This sequence joins TRBV6-6 and TRBJ1-1; unclear D gene. Sequencing input: naive CD4+ T cells sorted from blood. Documented subset: naive CD4+ T cells, CD4+CD45RA+CD25-. This TCR was recovered from a female donor with breast cancer. In DNA form, the CDR3 reads TGTGCCAGCAGTTACCTGAACACTGAAGCTTTCTTT. Protein product: CASSYLNTEAFF.